This T cell receptor (beta chain) is drawn from a study of T cell responses to AZD1222 COVID-19 vaccine. Study-wide results and limits: Spike was spanned by vaccine-associated CD4 TCRs, with dominance at 160-218 and 743-854. Spike-specific TCR breadth rose after two AZD1222 doses, and depth rose as well. The study identified only six AZD1222 recipients as seropositive at baseline.

For this clone: Its antigen remains unidentified.

Pooled together were second doses at about 4 or about 12 weeks. With 4 bases clipped from V and 7 bases from J, the junction kept 9 bases outside the gene matches. CDR1 is SQVTM, CDR2 ANQGSEA, per germline. The CDR3 consists of 14 residues. Measured with immunoSEQ multiplex PCR; TCRdb has only the in-frame clones, and not every one. The table lists 100,000 to 150,000 clones, roughly 91% of them singletons. This clonotype originated in an adult who received the AZD1222 COVID-19 vaccine. The chain uses TRBV29-1 and TRBJ2-4; 8 nucleotides line up with TRBD1. The sample was peripheral blood, taken 28 days after the second AZD1222 dose. The CDR3 DNA follows: TGCAGCGTTGGTAAGGACAGGGCAGGGAACATTCAGTACTTC. Residues: CSVGKDRAGNIQYF.